The 21 T cell receptor beta chains below were found in one sample sequenced in a study of cytomegalovirus exposure and HLA in healthy donors. PCR primers comprised 60 Vbeta and 13 Jbeta primers. Profiling relied on immunoSEQ multiplex PCR, and the TCRdb table lists in-frame clones only, not all of them. The table includes around 130,000 clones, roughly 84% detected once. The specimen was PBMCs. These receptors were taken from a man between 50 and 59 years old in good health and CMV-seronegative.

The V gene is TRBV5-4, the J gene TRBJ2-1; weak D call: TRBD2 (6 bases). Germline V gives CDR1 SGHNT, CDR2 YYREEE (reference sequence). Trimming pared 5 bases from V and 9 bases from J, leaving 15 bases between. This CDR3 has 13 residues. The CDR3: CASRFAGNPEQFF. CDR3 sequence (DNA): TGTGCCAGCAGATTTGCGGGGAACCCTGAGCAGTTCTTC.

This rearrangement joins TRBV6-5 to TRBJ1-6; D unresolved. V was shortened by 0 bases and J by 9 bases, with 12 bases between the two germline ends. The CDR3 contains 15 residues. CDR1 is MNHEY and CDR2 is SVGAGI in the germline V gene. In nucleotides, the CDR3 is TGTGCCAGCAGTTACTCTTCAGAGGGCCCTTCACCCCTCCACTTT. Protein sequence: CASSYSSEGPSPLHF.

This clone was seen a few times. The chain has TRBV30 and TRBJ2-5; 8 bases are shared with TRBD1. V lost 1 base to trimming and J lost 1 base; unmatched junction nucleotides: 2. Germline V CDR1 and CDR2: GTSNPN, SVGIG (reference sequence). The CDR3 is 14 amino acids. The CDR3 DNA reads TGTGCCTGGAGTGAAGGGACAGGCCAAGAGACCCAGTACTTC. It translates to CAWSEGTGQETQYF.

The chain joins TRBV4-1 to TRBJ1-1; D is possibly TRBD1 (6 bases). The CDR3 consists of 15 residues. Trimming stripped 1 base from V and 4 bases from J, with 13 bases between. Looked up from germline, CDR1 is MGHRA and CDR2 is YSYEKL. The DNA of the CDR3 is TGCGCCAGCAGCCAAGGTACAGGGTTTTCCACTGAAGCTTTCTTT. Translated, it gives CASSQGTGFSTEAFF.

The V gene is TRBV7-3, the J gene TRBJ1-1; 11 bases fit TRBD1. Germline assignment: CDR1 SGHTA and CDR2 FQGTGA. Losses at the gene ends were 0 bases for V and 3 bases for J; bases not matched to a gene: 15. This CDR3 contains 20 residues. The DNA of the CDR3 is TGTGCCAGCAGCTTAACGTTTAGATCCGGGACAGGGGGAGGGGACACTGAAGCTTTCTTT. It is translated as CASSLTFRSGTGGGDTEAFF.

The chain is built from TRBV29-1 and TRBJ1-3; the D is unclear. The germline CDR1 and CDR2 sequences are SQVTM and ANQGSEA. V was shortened by 6 bases and J by 2 bases, with 11 bases between the two germline ends. The CDR3 covers 13 residues. The CDR3 nucleotides are TGCAGCGTCGCAGGCCCCCCTGGAAACACCATATATTTT. It yields the protein CSVAGPPGNTIYF.

The J gene is TRBJ2-1, the V gene TRBV7-9; TRBD2 matches at 8 bases. Germline CDR1 reads SEHNR; CDR2 reads FQNEAQ (reference sequence). The CDR3 covers 12 residues. After removal of 7 bases from V and 15 bases from J, the junction contained 11 bases not matched to a gene. CDR3 coding DNA: TGTGCCAGCATAGAATCCGGGGGGGGCGGGTTCTTC. Its translation is CASIESGGGGFF.

The rearrangement uses TRBV15 and TRBJ2-7, with D unresolved. The V gene lost 3 bases and the J gene lost 0 bases, with 12 bases spanning the gap. Germline loops: CDR1 LNHNV, CDR2 YYDKDF (reference sequence). This CDR3 comprises 15 residues. The CDR3 region has the DNA TGTGCCACCAGCAGCGCGCTCCAGGACTCCTACGAGCAGTACTTC. This gives the protein CATSSALQDSYEQYF.

This clone has more than one count but fewer than ten. The V call is TRBV27, the J call TRBJ2-1; D remains unclear. The V end lost 3 bases, the J end lost 6 bases, and 15 bases lay between the germline ends. The CDR3 totals 15 residues. Germline V CDR1 and CDR2: MNHEY, SMNVEV (reference sequence). The CDR3 DNA follows: TGTGCCAGCAGTTTGTCCGACTTTTTGGGCAATGAGCAGTTCTTC. This codes for CASSLSDFLGNEQFF.

About this clone: Relative to the germline gene, one junction end is altered; a read error may explain this. Other DNA sequences in this sample translate to the same CDR3. J is TRBJ2-7 and V is TRBV6-5, with 7 nucleotides matching TRBD2. The CDR3 covers 14 residues. The germline V gene encodes CDR1 MNHEY and CDR2 SVGAGI. The CDR3 coding sequence is TGTGCCAGCAGTTATCGAAGCGGGGACTACGAGCAGTACTTT. Translating gives CASSYRSGDYEQYF.

The chain is built from TRBV9 and TRBJ2-5, with 7 bases that match TRBD1. The V segment lost 4 bases and the J segment 1 base; nucleotides outside the gene matches: 7. The CDR3 is 15 residues long. Per germline, CDR1 SGDLS and CDR2 YYNGEE. The CDR3 protein is CASSTPAGGQETQYF. CDR3 in DNA: TGTGCCAGCAGCACCCCGGCAGGGGGCCAAGAGACCCAGTACTTC.

The chain links TRBV6-6 to TRBJ2-1, with D maybe TRBD2 (6 bases). Germline V gene lookup returns CDR1 MNHNY and CDR2 SVGAGI (reference sequence). The CDR3 length is 14 residues. Between the trimmed V and J ends, which lost 7 bases and 7 bases, there was a span of 17 bases. The CDR3 region is CASTHPGGLNEQFF. The CDR3 coding sequence is TGTGCCAGCACCCATCCCGGGGGTTTGAATGAGCAGTTCTTC.

Notes on this clone: A junction end diverges from the germline sequence, so it may reflect a read error. This sequence joins TRBV7-8 and TRBJ1-4; D is uncertain. Germline assignment: CDR1 SGHVS and CDR2 FQNEAQ. The CDR3 has 16 amino acids. The CDR3 protein is CASRLGLRMSNEKLFF. CDR3 bases: TGTGCCAGCAGGTTAGGGCTGAGGATGTCTAATGAAAAACTGTTTTTT.

The chain recombines TRBV19 with TRBJ1-2, with TRBD1 as a possible D gene (5 bases). This CDR3 region has 13 residues. Trimming left V 8 bases short and J 3 bases short, with 13 bases between. The germline V gene has CDR1 LNHDA and CDR2 SQIVND (reference sequence). The CDR3: CASVSGYDYGYTF. In DNA form, the CDR3 reads TGTGCCAGTGTATCAGGGTATGACTATGGCTACACCTTC.

V usage is TRBV27 and J usage is TRBJ2-7; 10 bases are a match to TRBD2. Germline V gene lookup returns CDR1 MNHEY and CDR2 SMNVEV (reference sequence). The CDR3 runs to 16 residues. V was clipped by 5 bases and J by 4 bases; unmatched bases: 11. CDR3 protein: CASSLMPSGGLYEQYF. In DNA, the CDR3 is TGTGCCAGCAGTCTGATGCCTAGCGGGGGCTTATACGAGCAGTACTTC.

This clone was found a few times. The V call is TRBV4-3, the J call TRBJ2-7; 7 nucleotides align to TRBD1. Germline V gene data show CDR1 as LGHNA and CDR2 as YSLEER. The CDR3 consists of 15 residues. V lost 1 base to trimming and J lost 2 bases; unmatched junction nucleotides: 5. This chain's CDR3 is CASSQVGTDAYEQYF. CDR3 nucleotide sequence: TGCGCCAGCAGCCAAGTGGGGACAGACGCCTACGAGCAGTACTTC.

The chain has TRBV6-1 and TRBJ1-6; maybe TRBD1 (6 bases). V lost 7 bases, J lost 8 bases, and 12 bases lay in between. Germline assignment: CDR1 MNHNS and CDR2 SASEGT. CDR3 length equals 13 residues. The chain's CDR3 is CASTYRVDSPLHF. CDR3 nucleotides: TGTGCCAGCACCTACAGGGTCGATTCACCCCTCCACTTT.

This sequence joins TRBV11-2 and TRBJ1-1, with 7 bases fitting TRBD1. Germline V gene lookup returns CDR1 SGHAT and CDR2 FQNNGV. This CDR3 region has 16 residues. The ends lost 6 bases at V and 1 base at J; junction bases unmatched: 11. This CDR3 reads CASRKIRQGPNTEAFF. CDR3 nucleotide sequence: TGTGCCAGCAGGAAAATTAGACAGGGACCGAACACTGAAGCTTTCTTT.

The V gene is TRBV19, the J gene TRBJ1-2; D unclear. The germline V gene has CDR1 LNHDA and CDR2 SQIVND (reference sequence). There are 13 residues in the CDR3. Trimming pared 5 bases from V and 4 bases from J, leaving 11 bases between. The CDR3 DNA sequence: TGTGCCAGTAGTGAGTACGAGGTCTATGGCTACACCTTC. Amino acid sequence: CASSEYEVYGYTF.

The V and J genes are TRBV7-2 and TRBJ2-1; 8 nucleotides align to TRBD1. The germline gives CDR1 SGHTA, CDR2 FQGNSA. The CDR3 has 12 residues. Trimming cost V 5 bases and J 9 bases; bases outside gene matches: 3. CDR3 nucleotides: TGTGCCAGCAGCAGACAGGGGCTTGAGCAGTTCTTC. Its translation is CASSRQGLEQFF.

This clone was counted between two and nine times. The chain recombines TRBV2 with TRBJ1-1, with D perhaps matching TRBD1 (5 bases). This CDR3 has 17 amino acids. CDR1 SNHLY and CDR2 FYNNEI come from the germline V gene. V dropped 2 bases and J dropped 0 bases, with 16 bases sitting between them. The CDR3 region has the DNA TGTGCCAGCAGTGAACCGGGTAGGGGTGGAATGAACACTGAAGCTTTCTTT. This encodes CASSEPGRGGMNTEAFF.